The source of this TCR beta chain is a study of cytomegalovirus exposure and HLA in healthy donors. Study-level background: The platform used for the approximately 130 validation repertoires matched that of the approximately 620 first-cohort repertoires, a later analysis reported. Regarding the study as a whole: It was 160 or so TCR beta chains that were listed as cytomegalovirus-associated.

Only in-frame clones appear in the TCRdb table, and some are missing; sequencing was by immunoSEQ multiplex PCR. The sample records 100,000 to 150,000 clones, 89% being singletons. About this clone: Its specificity is not known.

Trimming removed 2 bases from V and 0 bases from J, with 5 bases in between. Germline V gene sequence: CDR1 SGHRS, CDR2 YFSETQ. The CDR3 covers 13 residues. The donors were part of the validation cohort, which consisted of over a hundred subjects and was separate from the first cohort of 666 subjects. The sequenced sample consisted of PBMCs. The receptor was isolated from a woman aged 18-29 years in good health and CMV-seronegative. V is TRBV5-1 and J is TRBJ1-1; D gene unclear. CDR3 nucleotide sequence: TGCGCCAGCAGCTTCCAGATGAACACTGAAGCTTTCTTT. Its protein is CASSFQMNTEAFF. Variable domain in full (rest from reference TRBV5-1 and TRBJ1-1): KAGVTQTPRYLIKTRGQQVTLSCSPISGHRSVSWYQQTPGQGLQFLFEYFSETQRNKGNFPGRFSGRQFSNSRSEMNVSTLELGDSALYLCASSFQMNTEAFFGQGTRLTVV.